A single T cell receptor (beta chain) is shown here with its context. As yet, its antigen is unknown. This CDR3 has 12 residues. Trimming stripped 5 bases from V and 9 bases from J, with 11 bases between. The germline V gene encodes CDR1 SEHNR and CDR2 FQNEAQ (reference sequence). The donors were in the roughly 130-subject validation cohort, distinct from the roughly 600-subject first cohort. Assay used: immunoSEQ multiplex PCR; TCRdb lists only in-frame clones, some missing. The data show tens of thousands of clones, over 90% seen once. This entry belongs to a study of cytomegalovirus exposure and HLA in healthy donors. Points from the study as a whole: It was approximately 160 TCR beta chains that were listed as cytomegalovirus-associated. Reports showed the classifier diagnosing cytomegalovirus status with high specificity and sensitivity.

This receptor was taken from a man between 18 and 29 years old in good health and CMV-seropositive. The rearrangement uses TRBV7-9 and TRBJ2-1; maybe TRBD1 (5 bases). The sample consisted of PBMCs. CDR3 residues: CASSVYRSEQFF. The CDR3 region has the DNA TGTGCCAGCAGCGTTTACAGGAGTGAGCAGTTCTTC.